A selection of T cell receptor beta chains follows, all from one sample in a study of CD8+CD57+ T cells in acquired aplastic anemia. TCRdb re-called the reads through MiXCR, storing one row per CDR3 protein. The repertoire has about 20,000 distinct CDR3 sequences, 30% to 40% of them found once; the top ten carry approximately 89%. Sequencing input: CD8+CD57+ T cells sorted from PBMCs. These receptors came from a human donor with aplastic anemia. CDR3s include the opening cysteine and the closing phenylalanine or tryptophan. The D gene is left open where the match is weak. Clone size is shown for a subset of rows, as once, few, many or a class of expanded clone.

j_call,v_call,clone_size,d_call,cdr3_nt,cdr3_aa
TRBJ2-3,TRBV5-1,NA,NA,TGCGCCAGCAGCTCCCGAGGGGGATACACAGATACGCAGTATTTT,CASSSRGGYTDTQYF
TRBJ2-1,TRBV5-4,NA,TRBD2,TGTGCCAGCAGCTTCACTAGCGGGAGCGGCGATGAGCAGTTCTTC,CASSFTSGSGDEQFF
TRBJ2-1,TRBV25-1,NA,NA,TGTGCCAGCACCCCGGGGCGGGATGAGCAGTTCTTC,CASTPGRDEQFF
TRBJ1-2,TRBV29-1,NA,NA,TGCAGCTCCGTGAGGGAAAACTTCTATGGCTACACCTTC,CSSVRENFYGYTF
TRBJ2-7,TRBV19,medium-sized,TRBD2,TGTGCCAGTAGCCCCGGACTAGTGAACGAGCAGTACTTC,CASSPGLVNEQYF
TRBJ2-4,TRBV10-2,NA,NA,TGCGCCAGCAGTGAAGGCTTCACAGGTTTCAAAAACATTCAGTACTTC,CASSEGFTGFKNIQYF
TRBJ2-7,TRBV18,NA,NA,TGTGCCAGCTCACTCGGGACACGTTGGGAGCAGTACTTC,CASSLGTRWEQYF
TRBJ2-5,TRBV5-6,NA,NA,TGTGCCAGCAGCCCGGTGACAGCTATCCAAGAGACCCAGTACTTC,CASSPVTAIQETQYF
TRBJ2-3,TRBV6-4,once,NA,TGTGCCAGCAGTGAATCGGCTAGCACAGATACGCAGTATTTT,CASSESASTDTQYF
TRBJ1-2,TRBV7-7,NA,NA,TGTGCTAGCAGCTTAGCGCCCCCTCGTGGCCGAAGGCGCCATGGCTACACCTTC,CASSLAPPRGRRRHGYTF
TRBJ1-1,TRBV12-3/TRBV12-4,NA,NA,TGTGCCAGCAGTCCTTCAACAGGGCTCACTGAAGCTTTCTTT,CASSPSTGLTEAFF
TRBJ1-6,TRBV7-9,few,NA,TGTGCCAGCAGCCTCAGGGAACGGTCACCCCTCCACTTT,CASSLRERSPLHF
TRBJ2-2,TRBV7-9,NA,NA,TGTGCCGGCAGCACCTCGGAGGGGTCTGTCACCGGGGAGCTGTTTTTC,CAGSTSEGSVTGELFF
TRBJ1-5,TRBV20-1,NA,NA,TGCAGTGCCATAAGGCGGCAGGATAATCAGCCCCAGCATTTT,CSAIRRQDNQPQHF
TRBJ2-7,TRBV7-8,few,NA,TGTGCCAGCAGCTCACGCCGGGACCACGAGCAGTACTTC,CASSSRRDHEQYF
TRBJ2-6,TRBV2,NA,NA,TGTGCCAGCACCTGGGACGGCCGCTCTGGGGCCAACGTCCTGACTTTC,CASTWDGRSGANVLTF
TRBJ1-2,TRBV5-5,NA,NA,TGTGCCAGCGGGCCCGACCGGAACTATGGCTACACCTTC,CASGPDRNYGYTF
TRBJ2-1,TRBV10-3,NA,NA,TGTGCCAGCAGTTCGCCGTTATTCAATGAGCAGTTCTTC,CASSSPLFNEQFF